The rows below give T cell receptor beta chains drawn from one sample of a study of cytomegalovirus exposure and HLA in healthy donors. The table came from immunoSEQ multiplex PCR; TCRdb's copy has only in-frame clones and leaves some out. The profile covers some 200,000 clones, with roughly 80% appearing a single time and less than 4.5% taken by the ten largest. Specimen: PBMCs. The receptors were sampled from a man aged 45 to 65 in good health and CMV-seronegative. Both conserved end residues are part of each CDR3. The D gene is left open where the match is weak. A clone size is listed for some rows: how often the clone was seen (once, few, many), or a class if it is expanded.

>NA|NA|TRBJ2-4|TRBV11-2
TGTGCCAGCAGCCCTACAGGGCAGAAAATGAACATTCAGTACTTC
CASSPTGQKMNIQYF
>NA|NA|TRBJ2-7|TRBV2
TGTGCCAGCGCGGGGTTACTCGACGAGCAGTACTTC
CASAGLLDEQYF
>TRBD1|NA|TRBJ1-5|TRBV19
TGTGCCAGTAGCCGTGACAGGGAGCCAGGTCAGCCCCAGCATTTT
CASSRDREPGQPQHF
>NA|once|TRBJ2-7|TRBV4-2
TGTGCCAGCAGCCAAGTCGCCAGGACCTACGAGCAGTACTTC
CASSQVARTYEQYF
>NA|NA|TRBJ1-2|TRBV15
TGTGCCACCAGCCTAACCGGGGGGTACTATGGCTACACCTTC
CATSLTGGYYGYTF
>TRBD2|NA|TRBJ2-1|TRBV7-9
TGTGCCAGCAGCCCGAAGATTAGCGGGGGCCGGGAGCAGTTCTTC
CASSPKISGGREQFF
>TRBD2|few|TRBJ2-2|TRBV9
TGTGCCAGCAGCTCTAGCGGGGGGCTCACCGGGGAGCTGTTTTTT
CASSSSGGLTGELFF
>NA|NA|TRBJ2-5|TRBV7-8
TGTGCCAGCAGCGGGGGGGCCGAGACCCAGTACTTC
CASSGGAETQYF
>NA|NA|TRBJ2-7|TRBV6-5
TGTGCCAGCAGGGGGGCGAAGATCTACGAGCAGTACTTC
CASRGAKIYEQYF
>NA|NA|TRBJ2-5|TRBV9
TGTGCCAGCAGCTCAAGAGCCCAAGAGACCCAGTACTTC
CASSSRAQETQYF